These 11 T cell receptor beta chains came from one sample sequenced in a study of T cell repertoires in cytomegalovirus infection. These receptors' antigens are unknown. One entry per CDR3 protein results from TCRdb running MiXCR on the reads. This repertoire shows around 900,000 distinct CDR3 sequences, approximately 33% found once; its top ten account for under 15%. Sequencing was performed on cultured CD8+ T cells from PBMCs, taken from culture after CMV antigen stimulation. The receptors shown here come from a human donor in good health (CMV status not recorded). Some clones in this sample may be carry-over from other donors' samples.

V is TRBV4-1 and J is TRBJ1-5; D is undetermined. V was clipped by 0 bases and J by 4 bases, with 10 bases between them. This CDR3 is 15 amino acids long. Germline values: CDR1 MGHRA, CDR2 YSYEKL. CDR3 sequence: CASSQEARINQPQHF. The CDR3 DNA reads as TGCGCCAGCAGCCAAGAGGCGCGGATAAATCAGCCCCAGCATTTT.

This clonotype occurred a few times. The chain uses TRBV7-9 and TRBJ1-5; 11 bases map to TRBD1. CDR1 SEHNR and CDR2 FQNEAQ come from the germline V gene (reference sequence). The trim removed 6 bases at V and 2 bases at J, leaving 0 bases unmatched. CDR3 length: 14 amino acids. The CDR3 loop reads CASRGQGGNQPQHF. The CDR3 bases are TGTGCCAGCAGGGGACAGGGGGGCAATCAGCCCCAGCATTTT.

The genes are TRBV27 and TRBJ1-6; D gene unclear. The germline V and J ends were trimmed by 8 bases and 10 bases, with 15 bases remaining between them. The CDR3 sequence is 13 residues long. Looked up from germline, CDR1 is MNHEY and CDR2 is SMNVEV (reference sequence). CDR3 region: CASRPGVDSPLHF. The CDR3 bases are TGTGCCAGCCGACCTGGGGTGGACTCACCCCTCCACTTT.

Note on this clonotype: At one boundary the junction diverges from the germline segment, which might be a read error. The chain links TRBV25-1 to TRBJ2-6, with D possibly being TRBD1 (5 bases). The CDR3 loop spans 19 amino acids. CDR1 and CDR2 (germline): MGHDK, SYGVNS. In DNA form, the CDR3 reads TGTGCCAGCAGTGAGAGGAGTGACAAATCAGTCTCTGGGGCCAACGTCCTGACTTTT. This gives the protein CASSERSDKSVSGANVLTF. The variable domain in full, completed from reference TRBV25-1 and TRBJ2-6, reads EADIYQTPRYLVIGTGKKITLECSQTMGHDKMYWYQQDPGMELHLIHYSYGVNSTEKGDLSSESTVSRIRTEHFPLTLESARPSHTSQYLCASSERSDKSVSGANVLTFGAGSRLTVL.

The V gene is TRBV13, the J gene TRBJ2-5, with D tentatively TRBD2 (5 bases). The CDR3 totals 14 residues. Germline-derived CDR1 and CDR2 are PRHDT and FYEKMQ (reference sequence). V lost 4 bases, J lost 5 bases, and 14 bases lay in between. CDR3 bases: TGTGCCAGCAGCTCCGATCGAGTAGCGGAGACCCAGTACTTC. Translated, it gives CASSSDRVAETQYF.

The J gene is TRBJ2-5, the V gene TRBV12-3 or TRBV12-4, with 9 bases that match TRBD2. V lost 1 base to trimming and J lost 9 bases; unmatched junction nucleotides: 9. CDR3 length: 15 residues. The CDR3 region is CASSLGTSAFEAQYF. The CDR3 DNA is TGTGCCAGCAGTTTAGGGACTAGCGCCTTCGAGGCCCAGTACTTC.

The rearrangement joins TRBV16 to TRBJ1-6; TRBD1 might be the D (6 bases). Deletions cut 2 bases from V and 2 bases from J, with 13 bases between. Germline values: CDR1 KGHSY, CDR2 FQNENV. This CDR3 region has 17 residues. CDR3 protein: CASSQRGGSTYNSPLHF. The CDR3 DNA reads TGTGCCAGCAGCCAACGAGGGGGGAGCACCTATAATTCACCCCTCCACTTT.

V gene TRBV4-1 combines with J gene TRBJ1-1; no clear D. The CDR3 totals 15 residues. Trimming cost V 3 bases and J 1 base, with 12 bases left between them. Germline V CDR1 and CDR2: MGHRA, YSYEKL. The CDR3 spells CASSQVPERNTEAFF. The DNA for the CDR3 is TGCGCCAGCAGCCAGGTCCCGGAACGGAACACTGAAGCTTTCTTT.

The chain has TRBV5-5 and TRBJ2-2, with 9 bases that match TRBD1. This CDR3 has 18 residues. Germline V CDR1 and CDR2: SGHKS, YYEKEE (reference sequence). J was trimmed by 3 bases and V by 5 bases; bases with no gene match: 14. The CDR3 nucleotides are TGTGCCAGCAGTATCGGGACAGGGCGCGAGTACTACACCGGGGAGCTGTTTTTT. Residues: CASSIGTGREYYTGELFF.

This clonotype was seen ten or more times. The chain employs TRBV4-1 and TRBJ1-1, with D possibly TRBD1 on 5 matching bases. Germline-derived CDR1 and CDR2 are MGHRA and YSYEKL. The CDR3 spans 15 residues. The V gene lost 5 bases and the J gene lost 6 bases, with 19 bases spanning the gap. CDR3 bases: TGCGCCAGCAGCGCCCTCAATGGGGGATCTCCTGAAGCTTTCTTT. It translates to CASSALNGGSPEAFF.

The chain carries TRBV6-1 and TRBJ2-1; either TRBD1 or TRBD2 may supply D (5 bases each). With 1 base removed from V and 6 bases from J, the gap between germline ends came to 16 bases. The CDR3 length is 16 residues. The germline V gene encodes CDR1 MNHNS and CDR2 SASEGT. The CDR3 region has the DNA TGTGCCAGCAGTGAAGGAGGGGCACACCTGAGCAATGAGCAGTTCTTC. Translation gives CASSEGGAHLSNEQFF.